The 10 T cell receptor beta chains in this list originate from one sample, sequenced in a study of blood T cells in healthy people across ages. The second PCR ran about 6 to 11 cycles with a sample-barcoded 5' primer and J-beta primers. TCRdb used MiXCR to reprocess the 5' RACE reads, holding one entry per CDR3 protein. The sample carries some 1 million distinct CDR3 sequences, around 43% recorded once. The source material was blood. The receptors originated from a woman aged 60-75 years in good health.

This clonotype was found a few times. The V call is TRBV4-2, the J call TRBJ2-2; 9 bases agree with TRBD2. The CDR3 extends over 15 amino acids. V was clipped by 3 bases and J by 7 bases; unmatched bases: 6. CDR1 is LGHNA, CDR2 YNFKEQ, per germline. The DNA of the CDR3 is TGTGCCAGCAGCCAGGTAGCGGGAGTAGTCGGGGAGCTGTTTTTT. Amino acid sequence: CASSQVAGVVGELFF.

This clonotype was seen only a few times. The V and J genes are TRBV28 and TRBJ2-7; D remains ambiguous. The CDR3 is 15 amino acids. Germline lookup yields CDR1 MDHEN and CDR2 SYDVKM. Trimming shortened V by 5 bases and J by 3 bases, and 17 bases separated the two germline ends. The CDR3 nucleotides read TGTGCCAGCAGTCCCATTAATGGGGAACTCTACGAGCAGTACTTC. It translates to CASSPINGELYEQYF.

V usage is TRBV27 and J usage is TRBJ1-2; the D gene is possibly TRBD1 (5 bases). Germline V lookup: CDR1 MNHEY, CDR2 SMNVEV (reference sequence). Trimming left V 6 bases short and J 6 bases short, with 17 bases between. This CDR3 spans 14 amino acids. CDR3 DNA sequence: TGTGCCAGCAGATTAGTTCCAGGGAGAGATGGCTACACCTTC. Residues: CASRLVPGRDGYTF.

The chain recombines TRBV18 with TRBJ2-3, with 12 bases fitting TRBD2. CDR1 and CDR2 from the germline V gene are KGHSH and LQKENI. Trimming cost V 4 bases and J 3 bases; bases outside gene matches: 5. This CDR3 is 16 amino acids long. Here the CDR3 DNA reads TGTGCCAGCTCACTTAAGACTAGCGGGAGTACAGATACGCAGTATTTT. The encoded protein is CASSLKTSGSTDTQYF.

The chain uses TRBV12-3 or TRBV12-4 and TRBJ2-2, with no clear D. V lost 6 bases to trimming and J lost 5 bases, with 4 bases between them. This CDR3 contains 11 residues. CDR3 amino acids: CASRRTGELFF. In DNA form, the CDR3 reads TGTGCCAGCAGGAGGACCGGGGAGCTGTTTTTT.

Many counts were recorded for this clonotype. CDR3 coding DNA: TGTGCCAGCAGCAGAGGGACAGGCTATAATTCACCCCTCCACTTT. Its translation is CASSRGTGYNSPLHF. The chain joins TRBV7-9 to TRBJ1-6, with 8 bases aligning to TRBD1. J gave up 3 bases and V 5 bases, and 3 bases lay outside the gene matches. The CDR3 contains 15 residues. The V gene's germline CDR1 is SEHNR and CDR2 FQNEAQ (reference sequence). The complete variable domain, with remaining parts taken from reference TRBV7-9 and TRBJ1-6, reads DTGVSQNPRHKITKRGQNVTFRCDPISEHNRLYWYRQTLGQGPEFLTYFQNEAQLEKSRLLSDRFSAERPKGSFSTLEIQRTEQGDSAMYLCASSRGTGYNSPLHFGNGTRLTVT.

The rearrangement links TRBV20-1 to TRBJ2-7; TRBD2 might be the D (6 bases). Deletions cut 3 bases from V and 0 bases from J, with 15 bases between. CDR1 DFQATT and CDR2 SNEGSKA come from the germline V gene (reference sequence). The CDR3 is 15 amino acids. The CDR3 loop is CSARPGLTSSYEQYF. Here the CDR3 DNA reads TGCAGTGCTAGGCCGGGACTCACAAGCTCCTACGAGCAGTACTTC.

This chain connects TRBV7-9 to TRBJ2-4; D is perhaps TRBD1 (5 bases). The J call may be in error: the DNA end matches TRBJ2-7 better. In germline, CDR1 is SEHNR, CDR2 FQNEAQ (reference sequence). There are 14 residues in the CDR3. CDR3 in amino acids: CASSGSSGTYEQYF. The CDR3 nucleotides are TGTGCCAGCAGCGGGTCCTCAGGGACCTACGAGCAGTACTTC.

The V call is TRBV28, the J call TRBJ1-2; TRBD1 might be the D (5 bases). Germline V gene data show CDR1 as MDHEN and CDR2 as SYDVKM. The CDR3 totals 12 residues. Between the trimmed V and J ends, which lost 6 bases and 5 bases, there was a span of 10 bases. CDR3 DNA sequence: TGTGCCAGCAGCACAGGAGAATATGGCTACACCTTC. Translated, it gives CASSTGEYGYTF.

This clonotype was detected a few times. The gene calls are TRBV29-1 and TRBJ1-1; D unresolved. Germline V gives CDR1 SQVTM, CDR2 ANQGSEA. The V end was cut by 0 bases, the J end by 2 bases, with 10 bases between. This CDR3 has 14 residues. The CDR3 protein is CSVEEIFGNTEAFF. As DNA, the CDR3 is TGCAGCGTTGAAGAGATTTTCGGAAACACTGAAGCTTTCTTT.